Shown below are 29 T cell receptor beta chains from a single sample sequenced in a study of post-analysis software for immune sequencing data. Study-level results: With TRBV5-6, TRBV5-1 and TRBV20-1 included, about 5 TRBV segments were more frequent in patients than in controls.

Their antigen targets remain unknown. Incorporated into the TCR beta cDNA libraries were unique molecular identifiers, which served to reduce PCR and sequencing biases. TCRdb passed the PCR reads through MiXCR, listing each CDR3 protein once. This repertoire shows roughly 650,000 distinct CDR3 sequences, 55% to 60% found once; its top ten account for about 11%. The source material was blood. The receptors here all came from a girl aged 2-10 years with multiple sclerosis.

This clonotype came up once. One end of the junction does not line up with germline, which may come from a read error. The chain uses TRBV20-1 and TRBJ2-5, with 7 bases matching TRBD2. The DNA end lines up better with TRBJ2-7; the J call may be wrong. The length of the CDR3 is 14 residues. In germline, CDR1 is DFQATT, CDR2 SNEGSKA (reference sequence). The CDR3 sequence: CSARGGGRDYEQYF. The CDR3 nucleotides are TGCAGTGCCAGAGGTGGCGGGAGAGACTACGAGCAGTACTTC.

This chain joins TRBV5-6 and TRBJ2-1; TRBD2 agrees at 9 bases. The CDR3 has 17 amino acids. Germline trimming cut 3 bases from V and 8 bases from J; bases unmatched to any gene: 15. Germline CDR1 SGHDT, CDR2 YYEEEE. CDR3 amino acids: CASSSNPGLALTDEQFF. DNA for the CDR3: TGTGCCAGCAGCTCAAATCCGGGACTAGCCCTAACAGATGAGCAGTTCTTC.

The chain employs TRBV4-1 and TRBJ2-1, with 10 bases identical to TRBD2. J lost 8 bases, V lost 4 bases, and 8 bases had no gene match. CDR1 and CDR2 (germline): MGHRA, YSYEKL. The CDR3 runs to 15 residues. Here the CDR3 DNA reads TGCGCCAGCAGCCTCGGGACTAGCGTGGGGGATGAGCAGTTCTTC. Amino acid sequence: CASSLGTSVGDEQFF.

This clonotype was detected a few times. The gene calls are TRBV5-4 and TRBJ1-6; maybe TRBD1 (5 bases). The V gene's germline CDR1 is SGHNT and CDR2 YYREEE (reference sequence). V lost 3 bases and J 6 bases, leaving 16 bases between the germline ends. The length of the CDR3 is 16 residues. In DNA form, the CDR3 reads TGTGCCAGCAGCTGGACACCGACAGAGCTTAATTCACCCCTCCACTTT. Translating it yields CASSWTPTELNSPLHF.

The genes are TRBV29-1 and TRBJ2-1; 9 bases match TRBD2. Germline CDR1 is SQVTM and CDR2 is ANQGSEA. The CDR3 is 18 amino acids. V shed 6 bases, J shed 4 bases, and the junction held 19 bases outside the gene matches. CDR3 loop: CSVLGHVGSGRGYNEQFF. The DNA for the CDR3 is TGCAGCGTCCTGGGTCATGTGGGTAGCGGGAGAGGGTACAATGAGCAGTTCTTC.

This chain uses TRBV29-1 with TRBJ2-6; D might be TRBD1 (6 bases). The germline V gene has CDR1 SQVTM and CDR2 ANQGSEA. Between the trimmed V and J ends, which lost 5 bases and 4 bases, there was a span of 15 bases. The CDR3 extends over 15 amino acids. For the CDR3, the DNA is TGCAGCGTTTGGGCAGGGGCTTCGGGGGCCAACGTCCTGACTTTC. It is translated as CSVWAGASGANVLTF.

This chain connects TRBV5-1 to TRBJ1-2; 8 nucleotides align to TRBD1. This CDR3 spans 15 amino acids. V shed 0 bases, J shed 5 bases, and the junction held 6 bases outside the gene matches. CDR1 SGHRS and CDR2 YFSETQ come from the germline V gene. CDR3 sequence: CASSLEQGVTYGYTF. DNA of the CDR3: TGCGCCAGCAGCTTGGAACAGGGGGTGACATATGGCTACACCTTC.

The chain is built from TRBV12-3 or TRBV12-4 and TRBJ1-1, with D uncertain. The germline V and J ends were trimmed by 8 bases and 10 bases, with 17 bases remaining between them. The CDR3 is made up of 12 amino acids. CDR3 nucleotide sequence: TGTGCCAGCGCCCGAAAGGAGTTCGGAGCTTTCTTT. This encodes CASARKEFGAFF.

This sequence joins TRBV29-1 and TRBJ2-7; 8 bases map to TRBD2. This CDR3 comprises 12 residues. V was pared by 5 bases and J by 4 bases, with 4 bases of the junction left unmatched. The V gene's germline CDR1 is SQVTM and CDR2 ANQGSEA. CDR3: CSVNSGSYEQYF. Here the CDR3 DNA reads TGCAGCGTTAACAGCGGGAGTTACGAGCAGTACTTC.

The V call is TRBV29-1, the J call TRBJ1-2; D is perhaps TRBD1 (5 bases). The germline V and J ends were trimmed by 5 bases and 6 bases, with 16 bases remaining between them. CDR3 length: 13 amino acids. The germline gives CDR1 SQVTM, CDR2 ANQGSEA. Here the CDR3 reads CSVPRGGGDGYTF. In DNA, the CDR3 is TGCAGCGTTCCGCGGGGGGGAGGGGATGGCTACACCTTC.

This chain joins TRBV21-1 and TRBJ2-1; the table calls TRBD1, which could not be checked here. TRBV21-1 is tagged as a pseudogene. The CDR3 loop spans 13 amino acids. The CDR3 sequence: CASNPTGSYEQFF. CDR3 sequence (DNA): TGTGCCAGCAACCCGACAGGGTCGTATGAGCAGTTCTTC.

The chain combines TRBV15 with TRBJ2-1; D assignment may be TRBD1 or TRBD2 (5 bases each). The CDR3 spans 15 residues. From germline, CDR1 is LNHNV and CDR2 YYDKDF (reference sequence). V was pared by 2 bases and J by 4 bases, with 12 bases between. CDR3 DNA sequence: TGTGCCACCAGCAGACCCGGGACCGGATACAATGAGCAGTTCTTC. This sequence encodes CATSRPGTGYNEQFF.

Turning to this clonotype: The conserved final phenylalanine or tryptophan is absent from the CDR3, which likely points to a read error. The chain combines TRBV10-2 with TRBJ2-7, with D possibly matching TRBD1 (5 bases). Germline V gives CDR1 WSHSY, CDR2 SAAADI. V was cut by 2 bases and J by 4 bases, with 12 bases left in between. The CDR3 is 14 residues long. CDR3 sequence reads: CASSETRVGYEQYC. CDR3 nucleotides: TGCGCCAGCAGTGAGACCAGGGTGGGATACGAGCAGTACTGC.

This rearrangement joins TRBV11-2 to TRBJ1-2; the match to TRBD1 covers 7 bases. Germline V gives CDR1 SGHAT, CDR2 FQNNGV. The ends lost 1 base at V and 3 bases at J; junction bases unmatched: 5. The CDR3 is made up of 15 amino acids. CDR3 residues: CASSLGQGIDYGYTF. DNA for the CDR3: TGTGCCAGCAGCTTAGGACAGGGAATAGACTATGGCTACACCTTC. Full variable domain (outside the CDR3, taken from reference TRBV11-2 and TRBJ1-2): EAGVAQSPRYKIIEKRQSVAFWCNPISGHATLYWYQQILGQGPKLLIQFQNNGVVDDSQLPKDRFSAERLKGVDSTLKIQPAKLEDSAVYLCASSLGQGIDYGYTFGSGTRLTVV.

The rearrangement joins TRBV7-2 to TRBJ2-3; TRBD1 or TRBD2 may be the D gene (5 bases each). This CDR3 is built from 17 residues. V shed 2 bases and J shed 5 bases, with 20 bases lying between them. Germline V lookup: CDR1 SGHTA, CDR2 FQGNSA. The CDR3 is CASSLFLVQEAEDTQYF. The CDR3 nucleotides read TGTGCCAGCAGCTTATTCCTTGTACAGGAGGCAGAAGATACGCAGTATTTT.

This clonotype was observed a handful of times. This chain links TRBV7-9 with TRBJ2-5; 11 positions match TRBD2. The ends lost 1 base at V and 4 bases at J; junction bases unmatched: 2. CDR1 is SEHNR and CDR2 is FQNEAQ in the germline V gene (reference sequence). The CDR3 extends over 15 amino acids. CDR3 protein: CASSLDLAGGETQYF. CDR3 nucleotide sequence: TGTGCCAGCAGCTTAGATCTAGCGGGGGGAGAGACCCAGTACTTC.

The V and J genes are TRBV29-1 and TRBJ2-7; TRBD1 matches at 7 bases. The CDR3 is 13 residues long. Losses at the gene ends were 4 bases for V and 5 bases for J; bases not matched to a gene: 8. From germline, CDR1 is SQVTM and CDR2 ANQGSEA. CDR3: CSVGRDREDEQYF. The DNA of the CDR3 is TGCAGCGTTGGGCGAGACAGGGAAGACGAGCAGTACTTC.

The chain has TRBV7-9 and TRBJ2-1, with 12 bases fitting TRBD2. The V gene end was trimmed by 4 bases and the J gene end by 8 bases; junction bases not matched to a gene: 9. Germline CDR1 reads SEHNR; CDR2 reads FQNEAQ (reference sequence). The CDR3 covers 16 residues. The CDR3 nucleotides read TGTGCCAGCAGCTCGGCGGGACTAGCGGGTAGTGATGAGCAGTTCTTC. Protein: CASSSAGLAGSDEQFF.

In this sample, this clonotype turned up a few times. The CDR3: CASTEGGFNYGYTF. CDR3 nucleotides: TGTGCCAGCACCGAGGGGGGGTTTAACTATGGCTACACCTTC. The chain combines TRBV6-5 with TRBJ1-2; TRBD1 is a possible D gene (6 bases). Germline V gene sequence: CDR1 MNHEY, CDR2 SVGAGI. This CDR3 has 14 residues. V shed 7 bases and J shed 1 base, with 13 bases lying between them.

This clonotype has more than one count but fewer than ten. The rearrangement links TRBV12-3 or TRBV12-4 to TRBJ2-1, with TRBD2 matching 9 bases. Trimming removed 6 bases from V and 8 bases from J; junction bases left unmatched: 14. CDR3 length: 16 residues. The CDR3 region is CASRPSGTAGRDEQFF. DNA for the CDR3: TGTGCCAGCAGACCTAGCGGGACGGCCGGCAGGGATGAGCAGTTCTTC.

This clonotype was seen only a few times. The J gene is TRBJ2-1, the V gene TRBV5-1; D remains ambiguous. The V gene lost 4 bases and the J gene lost 7 bases, with 12 bases spanning the gap. CDR3 length: 13 residues. The germline gives CDR1 SGHRS, CDR2 YFSETQ. The CDR3 loop reads CASSPTEFNEQFF. CDR3 in DNA: TGCGCCAGCAGCCCTACCGAGTTTAATGAGCAGTTCTTC.

The chain is built from TRBV20-1 and TRBJ2-1; 8 bases align to TRBD2. Trimming cost V 2 bases and J 2 bases; bases outside gene matches: 14. The CDR3 extends over 18 amino acids. From germline, CDR1 is DFQATT and CDR2 SNEGSKA (reference sequence). The CDR3 nucleotides are TGCAGTGCTAGATATTTGAGCGGGAGAAGCCCAACCTACAATGAGCAGTTCTTC. Protein: CSARYLSGRSPTYNEQFF.

The chain couples TRBV5-1 to TRBJ2-3, with unresolved D. This CDR3 region has 12 residues. CDR1 is SGHRS, CDR2 YFSETQ, per germline. The germline V and J ends were trimmed by 7 bases and 2 bases, with 8 bases remaining between them. The chain's CDR3 is CASQENTDTQYF. The CDR3 coding sequence is TGCGCCAGCCAGGAGAACACAGATACGCAGTATTTT. Drawing the rest from reference TRBV5-1 and TRBJ2-3, the complete variable domain is KAGVTQTPRYLIKTRGQQVTLSCSPISGHRSVSWYQQTPGQGLQFLFEYFSETQRNKGNFPGRFSGRQFSNSRSEMNVSTLELGDSALYLCASQENTDTQYFGPGTRLTVL.

This sequence joins TRBV7-8 and TRBJ2-4; 11 nucleotides agree with TRBD2. J lost 0 bases, V lost 5 bases, and 24 bases had no gene match. Germline V lookup: CDR1 SGHVS, CDR2 FQNEAQ. The CDR3 has 23 residues. CDR3 nucleotide sequence: TGTGCCAGCAGCAAGCACAGGGGGCGAACTAGCGGGAGTGGCCCCCTAGCCAAAAACATTCAGTACTTC. Translating gives CASSKHRGRTSGSGPLAKNIQYF.

The chain uses TRBV12-3 or TRBV12-4 and TRBJ2-1, with D possibly being TRBD2 (5 bases). The germline V and J ends were trimmed by 2 bases and 0 bases, with 14 bases remaining between them. CDR3 length: 17 amino acids. Written as DNA, the CDR3 is TGTGCCAGCAGTTTAACCCGGAGGTCGAGCTCCTACAATGAGCAGTTCTTC. Its translation: CASSLTRRSSSYNEQFF.

This clonotype was seen only a few times. This chain uses TRBV11-3 with TRBJ1-1, with D unresolved. The CDR3 totals 13 residues. Germline V gene data show CDR1 as SGHNT and CDR2 as YENEEA. With 6 bases removed from V and 1 base from J, the gap between germline ends came to 9 bases. In DNA, the CDR3 is TGTGCCAGCAGTTTCGCTGGGAACACTGAAGCTTTCTTT. This gives the protein CASSFAGNTEAFF.

This clonotype was found once. The V gene is TRBV15, the J gene TRBJ1-5; D remains unclear. The CDR3 runs 14 residues. Trimming took off 0 bases at V and 2 bases at J, with 5 bases between the two ends. The germline gives CDR1 LNHNV, CDR2 YYDKDF (reference sequence). The CDR3 nucleotides read TGTGCCACCAGCAGAGAGGTAGGCAATCAGCCCCAGCATTTT. Residues: CATSREVGNQPQHF.

This chain connects TRBV5-1 to TRBJ2-7, with 7 bases identical to TRBD2. Germline CDR1 SGHRS, CDR2 YFSETQ. J gave up 3 bases and V 5 bases, and 8 bases lay outside the gene matches. The CDR3 spans 14 residues. In nucleotides, the CDR3 is TGCGCCAGCAGGTCCTCTAGCGGAGACTACGAGCAGTACTTC. Translation gives CASRSSSGDYEQYF.

V usage is TRBV20-1 and J usage is TRBJ2-1, with D perhaps TRBD1 (6 bases). The CDR3 has 15 residues. Trimming removed 6 bases at V and 5 bases at J, with 20 bases between. Germline CDR1 is DFQATT and CDR2 is SNEGSKA (reference sequence). CDR3 in amino acids: CSASLGAGVNNEQFF. CDR3 coding DNA: TGCAGTGCCTCCCTAGGGGCAGGGGTCAACAATGAGCAGTTCTTC.